One and the same sample provided the 17 T cell receptor beta chains below, sequenced in a study of T cell responses to AZD1222 COVID-19 vaccine (dated by TCRdb to the early 2020s). Preparation of the library involved the immunoSEQ multiplex PCR assay. TCRdb holds this immuneACCESS table with in-frame rearrangements only. Some clones are missing; in checked studies, unresolved V genes explain under half, and the rest has no known cause. The sample includes approximately 67,000 clones, with 70% to 90% observed a single time. Jointly, the top ten make up over 25% of the sample. The time point tag for this specimen amounts to: about 28 days (+/-7) after the second vaccine dose. The material sequenced was peripheral blood, taken 28 days after the second AZD1222 dose. The source is an adult who received the AZD1222 COVID-19 vaccine.

The V and J genes are TRBV12-3 or TRBV12-4 and TRBJ1-1; TRBD1 aligns across 8 bases. The CDR3 spans 13 residues. The J segment lost 11 bases and the V segment lost 1 base, leaving 6 bases of the junction unmatched. The CDR3 DNA reads as TGTGCCAGCAGTTTAGGTCGACAGGGGATGGCTTTCTTT. It encodes CASSLGRQGMAFF.

This clone showed up just a few times. V is TRBV7-6 and J is TRBJ2-3; TRBD2 aligns across 11 bases. The CDR3 contains 17 residues. From germline, CDR1 is SGHVS and CDR2 FNYEAQ. J lost 4 bases, V lost 3 bases, and 9 bases had no gene match. The chain's CDR3 is CASSFLAGGSFADTQYF. The CDR3 DNA is TGTGCCAGCAGCTTCCTAGCGGGAGGTAGTTTTGCAGATACGCAGTATTTT. Supplemented by reference TRBV7-6 and TRBJ2-3, the full variable domain reads GAGVSQSPRYKVTKRGQDVALRCDPISGHVSLYWYRQALGQGPEFLTYFNYEAQQDKSGLPNDRFSAERPEGSISTLTIQRTEQRDSAMYRCASSFLAGGSFADTQYFGPGTRLTVL.

V and J are TRBV5-4 and TRBJ2-7; no definite D call. The V end lost 0 bases, the J end lost 6 bases, and 10 bases lay between the germline ends. The CDR3 has 13 amino acids. Germline values: CDR1 SGHNT, CDR2 YYREEE (reference sequence). CDR3 sequence reads: CASSLASALEQYF. Written as DNA, the CDR3 is TGTGCCAGCAGCTTGGCTAGTGCGCTCGAGCAGTACTTC.

This rearrangement joins TRBV7-9 to TRBJ2-1; TRBD2 aligns across 7 bases. Germline CDR1 reads SEHNR; CDR2 reads FQNEAQ (reference sequence). CDR3 size: 15 residues. J gave up 9 bases and V 1 base, and 9 bases lay outside the gene matches. The CDR3 DNA sequence: TGTGCCAGCAGCTTAGGAGGCGCGGGAGTCTCTGAGCAGTTCTTC. This sequence encodes CASSLGGAGVSEQFF.

The J gene is TRBJ2-7, the V gene TRBV10-2; 13 bases match TRBD2. This CDR3 has 15 residues. V trimming: 5 bases; J trimming: 5 bases; junction bases outside the gene matches: 6. Germline V gene sequence: CDR1 WSHSY, CDR2 SAAADI. The CDR3 spells CASSQTSGRADEQYF. The DNA of the CDR3 is TGCGCCAGCAGTCAAACTAGCGGGAGGGCCGACGAGCAGTACTTC.

The rearrangement joins TRBV27 to TRBJ1-6; D not certain. The CDR3 extends over 12 amino acids. V lost 7 bases and J lost 8, with 9 bases in between. The germline CDR1 and CDR2 sequences are MNHEY and SMNVEV (reference sequence). CDR3: CASNSGYSPLHF. The DNA of the CDR3 is TGTGCCAGCAATTCGGGTTATTCACCCCTCCACTTT.

The chain joins TRBV7-2 to TRBJ1-5; unclear D gene. Germline V lookup: CDR1 SGHTA, CDR2 FQGNSA. The CDR3 is 12 amino acids. Trimming stripped 2 bases from V and 6 bases from J, with 5 bases between. CDR3 protein: CASSLTGQPQHF. Written as DNA, the CDR3 is TGTGCCAGCAGCTTAACGGGTCAGCCCCAGCATTTT.

This clone was observed once. The chain is built from TRBV15 and TRBJ2-1, with 10 positions matching TRBD2. With V trimmed by 1 base and J by 7 bases, 7 bases remained unmatched. Germline V gene lookup returns CDR1 LNHNV and CDR2 YYDKDF (reference sequence). The CDR3 has 16 amino acids. Here the CDR3 DNA reads TGTGCCACCAGCAGAGCGTTAGCGGGAGGTGCGAATGAGCAGTTCTTC. Translating gives CATSRALAGGANEQFF.

This clone was counted once. The V and J genes are TRBV10-1 and TRBJ2-1, with 8 bases lining up with TRBD2. The junction had 16 bases not matched to a gene; V was cut back by 6 bases and J by 9 bases. CDR1 and CDR2 (germline): WNHNN, SYGVQD (reference sequence). The CDR3 extends over 16 amino acids. CDR3 loop: CASSRAGVTVPAEQFF. CDR3 DNA: TGCGCCAGCAGCCGAGCGGGAGTAACCGTGCCCGCTGAGCAGTTCTTC.

V gene TRBV3-1 (or the pseudogene TRBV3-2) combines with J gene TRBJ2-2, with unresolved D. In germline, CDR1 is LGHDT, CDR2 YNNKEL (reference sequence). The CDR3 is 16 residues long. Trimming left V 1 base short and J 3 bases short, with 12 bases between. CDR3 DNA: TGTGCCAGCAGCCAAGTTACCCCGACGGACACCGGGGAGCTGTTTTTT. It yields the protein CASSQVTPTDTGELFF.

This rearrangement joins TRBV19 to TRBJ1-4; unclear D gene. V shed 5 bases and J shed 7 bases, with 23 bases lying between them. Germline CDR1 is LNHDA and CDR2 is SQIVND (reference sequence). The CDR3 is 17 amino acids. This CDR3 is CASSLRWGSESSEKLFF. The CDR3 nucleotides read TGTGCCAGTAGTCTTCGATGGGGTTCGGAATCTAGTGAAAAACTGTTTTTT.

This clone has just a few counts. This chain links TRBV3-1 (or the pseudogene TRBV3-2) with TRBJ1-5; D is undetermined. Trimming took 1 base from V and 7 from J, leaving 8 bases between them. The CDR3 sequence is 13 residues long. The germline CDR1 and CDR2 sequences are LGHDT and YNNKEL (reference sequence). The CDR3 loop reads CASSQGGVQPQHF. For the CDR3, the DNA is TGTGCCAGCAGCCAAGGCGGGGTACAGCCCCAGCATTTT.

The V and J genes are TRBV5-1 and TRBJ2-3, with 10 positions matching TRBD1. The CDR3 is 15 amino acids. V lost 5 bases and J lost 3; bases outside the gene matches: 6. Germline V gene sequence: CDR1 SGHRS, CDR2 YFSETQ. CDR3 protein: CASSFDRGQTDTQYF. The CDR3 DNA reads TGCGCCAGCAGTTTCGACAGGGGGCAGACAGATACGCAGTATTTT.

The V call is TRBV11-2, the J call TRBJ2-1; 7 bases line up with TRBD2. V lost 6 bases and J lost 2; bases outside the gene matches: 7. This CDR3 contains 15 residues. CDR1 is SGHAT, CDR2 FQNNGV, per germline. The CDR3 nucleotides read TGTGCCAGCAGACTCGGACTAGGGGCCTACAATGAGCAGTTCTTC. Amino acid sequence: CASRLGLGAYNEQFF.

The genes are TRBV29-1 and TRBJ2-7, with TRBD2 matching 8 bases. CDR3 length: 14 amino acids. Per germline, CDR1 SQVTM and CDR2 ANQGSEA. J lost 3 bases, V lost 6 bases, and 10 bases had no gene match. In DNA, the CDR3 is TGCAGCGTGGGGTCCGGGACTAGGTTCTACGAGCAGTACTTC. The encoded protein is CSVGSGTRFYEQYF.

V gene TRBV9 combines with J gene TRBJ2-2; unclear D gene. This CDR3 has 12 residues. Trimming pared 4 bases from V and 10 bases from J, leaving 11 bases between. Germline values: CDR1 SGDLS, CDR2 YYNGEE. The CDR3 protein is CASSPQGTELFF. In DNA form, the CDR3 reads TGTGCCAGCAGCCCCCAAGGAACGGAGCTGTTTTTT.

The chain carries TRBV7-3 and TRBJ2-2; unclear D gene. Trimming left V 4 bases short and J 0 bases short, with 6 bases between. The CDR3 spans 14 residues. Germline loops: CDR1 SGHTA, CDR2 FQGTGA. CDR3 sequence: CASSSSTNTGELFF. CDR3 in DNA: TGTGCCAGCAGCTCCTCTACGAACACCGGGGAGCTGTTTTTT.